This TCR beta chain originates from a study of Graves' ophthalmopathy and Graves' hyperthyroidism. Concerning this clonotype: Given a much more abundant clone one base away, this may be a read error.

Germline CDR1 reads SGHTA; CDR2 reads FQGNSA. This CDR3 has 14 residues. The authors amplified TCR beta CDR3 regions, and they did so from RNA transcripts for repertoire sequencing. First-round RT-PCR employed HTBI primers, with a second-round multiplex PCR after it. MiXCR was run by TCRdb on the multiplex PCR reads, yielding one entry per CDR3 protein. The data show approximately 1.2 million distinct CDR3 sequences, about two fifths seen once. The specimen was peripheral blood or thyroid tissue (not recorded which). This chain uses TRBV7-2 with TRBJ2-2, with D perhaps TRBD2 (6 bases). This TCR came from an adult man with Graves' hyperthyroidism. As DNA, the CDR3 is TGTGCCAGCAGCTTGGCTAACGACACCGGGGGGCTGTTTTTT. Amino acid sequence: CASSLANDTGGLFF. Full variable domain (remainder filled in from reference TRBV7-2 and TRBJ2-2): GAGVSQSPSNKVTEKGKDVELRCDPISGHTALYWYRQSLGQGLEFLIYFQGNSAPDKSGLPSDRFSAERTGGSVSTLTIQRTQQEDSAVYLCASSLANDTGGLFFGEGSRLTVL.